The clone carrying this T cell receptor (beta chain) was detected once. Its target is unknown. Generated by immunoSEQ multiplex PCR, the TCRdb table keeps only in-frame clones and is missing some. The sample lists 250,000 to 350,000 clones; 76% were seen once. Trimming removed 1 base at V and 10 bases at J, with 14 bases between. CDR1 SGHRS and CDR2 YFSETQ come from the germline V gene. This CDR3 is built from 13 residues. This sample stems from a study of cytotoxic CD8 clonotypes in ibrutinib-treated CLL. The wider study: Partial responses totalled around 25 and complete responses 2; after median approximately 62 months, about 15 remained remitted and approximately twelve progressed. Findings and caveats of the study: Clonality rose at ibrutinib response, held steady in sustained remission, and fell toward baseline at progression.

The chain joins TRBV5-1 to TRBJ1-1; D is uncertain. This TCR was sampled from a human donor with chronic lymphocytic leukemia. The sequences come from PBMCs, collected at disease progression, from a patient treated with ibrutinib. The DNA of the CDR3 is TGCGCCAGCAGCTTGACCAGCGAGGCGGGAGCTTTCTTT. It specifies CASSLTSEAGAFF.